Listed below are T cell receptor beta chains from one sample, sequenced in a study of blood T cell repertoires in COVID-19. The protocol was immunoSEQ multiplex PCR, while the TCRdb copy is restricted to in-frame clones and leaves out a portion. The repertoire holds around 220,000 clones, with about 88% as singletons. The sample was peripheral blood. These receptors all come from a woman in her fifties or sixties with COVID-19, enrolled during active disease. CDR3s include the opening cysteine and the closing phenylalanine or tryptophan. The order of the fields is V gene, J gene, D gene, clone size, CDR3 DNA, CDR3 protein. The D gene is left open where the match is weak. Part of the rows lack a size; the others show once, few, many or a class for expanded clones.

v_gene: TRBV19
j_gene: TRBJ1-1
d_gene: TRBD1
abundance: -
CDR3nt: TGTGCCAGTAGCCGGACAGGGGAGAACACTGAAGCTTTCTTT
CDR3aa: CASSRTGENTEAFF

v_gene: TRBV14
j_gene: TRBJ1-2
d_gene: TRBD1
abundance: -
CDR3nt: TGTGCCAGCAGCCAAGTCGACAGGGTGGCTGGCTACACCTTC
CDR3aa: CASSQVDRVAGYTF

v_gene: TRBV12-3/TRBV12-4
j_gene: TRBJ1-2
d_gene: -
abundance: -
CDR3nt: TGTGCCAGCAGCTCCGACAGCTCCTATGGCTACACCTTC
CDR3aa: CASSSDSSYGYTF

v_gene: TRBV29-1
j_gene: TRBJ2-1
d_gene: -
abundance: -
CDR3nt: TGCAGCGTTAGGAGGCAGCTCTACAATGAGCAGTTCTTC
CDR3aa: CSVRRQLYNEQFF

v_gene: TRBV7-9
j_gene: TRBJ1-6
d_gene: -
abundance: once
CDR3nt: TGTGCCAGCAGCGATCGACCGGCGGCCCTCCACTTT
CDR3aa: CASSDRPAALHF

v_gene: TRBV6-5
j_gene: TRBJ1-2
d_gene: TRBD1
abundance: -
CDR3nt: TGTGCCAGCACCCCGGGACAGGGATCTAACTATGGCTACACCTTC
CDR3aa: CASTPGQGSNYGYTF

v_gene: TRBV12-3/TRBV12-4
j_gene: TRBJ1-1
d_gene: -
abundance: -
CDR3nt: TGTGCCAGCAGTTTTGGAGGGACTGAAGCTTTCTTT
CDR3aa: CASSFGGTEAFF

v_gene: TRBV7-8
j_gene: TRBJ1-2
d_gene: TRBD1
abundance: few
CDR3nt: TGTGCCAGCAGCTTAAGGACAGGGGGCTCCTATGGCTACACCTTC
CDR3aa: CASSLRTGGSYGYTF

v_gene: TRBV4-3
j_gene: TRBJ1-4
d_gene: -
abundance: many
CDR3nt: TGCGCCAGCAGCCGACAATTTGCAACTAATGAAAAACTGTTTTTT
CDR3aa: CASSRQFATNEKLFF

v_gene: TRBV19
j_gene: TRBJ1-2
d_gene: TRBD1
abundance: -
CDR3nt: TGTGCCAGTAGTAAACAGGGGGCTGACTATGGCTACACCTTC
CDR3aa: CASSKQGADYGYTF

v_gene: TRBV18
j_gene: TRBJ1-2
d_gene: -
abundance: -
CDR3nt: TGTGCCAGCTCACCATCCGGACTTGGTGAAGAAGATGGCTACACCTTC
CDR3aa: CASSPSGLGEEDGYTF

v_gene: TRBV19
j_gene: TRBJ2-5
d_gene: TRBD1
abundance: -
CDR3nt: TGTGCCAGTAGTGCCAGGACAGGGCCCCAGGCCGAGACCCAGTACTTC
CDR3aa: CASSARTGPQAETQYF

v_gene: TRBV5-4
j_gene: TRBJ2-1
d_gene: -
abundance: -
CDR3nt: TGTGCCAGCAGCGCATCCCTTACAGGGTTGGATGAGCAGTTCTTC
CDR3aa: CASSASLTGLDEQFF

v_gene: TRBV2
j_gene: TRBJ1-1
d_gene: -
abundance: -
CDR3nt: TGTGCCAGCAGTGCGGACAGATACACTGAAGCTTTCTTT
CDR3aa: CASSADRYTEAFF

v_gene: TRBV28
j_gene: TRBJ1-4
d_gene: -
abundance: medium-sized
CDR3nt: TGTGCCAGCAGCCCCCTCGAGGCTAATGAAAAACTGTTTTTT
CDR3aa: CASSPLEANEKLFF

v_gene: TRBV5-5
j_gene: TRBJ2-3
d_gene: -
abundance: -
CDR3nt: TGTGCCAGCAGCTCTCCGGGACTGGGGGCAGATACGCAGTATTTT
CDR3aa: CASSSPGLGADTQYF

v_gene: TRBV7-9
j_gene: TRBJ2-7
d_gene: TRBD1
abundance: -
CDR3nt: TGTGCCAGCAGCTTAAGGGGGACAGGGATCTCGACACACGAGCAGTACTTC
CDR3aa: CASSLRGTGISTHEQYF

v_gene: TRBV6-5
j_gene: TRBJ1-5
d_gene: TRBD1
abundance: -
CDR3nt: TGTGCCAGCAGTTTACAGGGGGATCAGCCCCAGCATTTT
CDR3aa: CASSLQGDQPQHF

v_gene: TRBV6-5
j_gene: TRBJ1-1
d_gene: TRBD1
abundance: -
CDR3nt: TGTGCCAGCAGTTACCGAGGGACAGGGGTAAACACTGAAGCTTTCTTT
CDR3aa: CASSYRGTGVNTEAFF

v_gene: TRBV20-1
j_gene: TRBJ2-6
d_gene: -
abundance: -
CDR3nt: TGCAGTGCTAGTCCCTCCTGGGGCAGATCTGGGGCCAACGTCCTGACTTTC
CDR3aa: CSASPSWGRSGANVLTF

v_gene: TRBV10-3
j_gene: TRBJ2-3
d_gene: TRBD1
abundance: -
CDR3nt: TGTGCCATCAGGCCCGGGACAGGCACAGATACGCAGTATTTT
CDR3aa: CAIRPGTGTDTQYF

v_gene: TRBV6-5
j_gene: TRBJ1-5
d_gene: -
abundance: -
CDR3nt: TGTGCCAGCAGCGGACTTAACTTTGAGCCCCAGCATTTT
CDR3aa: CASSGLNFEPQHF

v_gene: TRBV5-1
j_gene: TRBJ1-4
d_gene: -
abundance: -
CDR3nt: TGCGCCAGCAGCCCCGGACAGCATAGTAATGAAAAACTGTTTTTT
CDR3aa: CASSPGQHSNEKLFF

v_gene: TRBV13
j_gene: TRBJ1-1
d_gene: TRBD1
abundance: once
CDR3nt: TGTGCCAGCAGCTTAGGCATAGGGGGGACAGGAACCACTGAAGCTTTCTTT
CDR3aa: CASSLGIGGTGTTEAFF

v_gene: TRBV27
j_gene: TRBJ1-3
d_gene: TRBD1
abundance: -
CDR3nt: TGTGCCAGCAGTAGACAGGGGGGTGGAAACACCATATATTTT
CDR3aa: CASSRQGGGNTIYF

v_gene: TRBV11-3
j_gene: TRBJ2-2
d_gene: TRBD1
abundance: -
CDR3nt: TGTGCCAGCAGCTCCCCCGGGACAGGCCTACCCACCGGGGAGCTGTTTTTT
CDR3aa: CASSSPGTGLPTGELFF

v_gene: TRBV27
j_gene: TRBJ2-7
d_gene: -
abundance: -
CDR3nt: TGTGCCAGCAGTTTGAGGGGACACTCCCTTCGAGAGCAGTACTTC
CDR3aa: CASSLRGHSLREQYF

v_gene: TRBV7-9
j_gene: TRBJ1-1
d_gene: -
abundance: -
CDR3nt: TGTGCCAGCACCCGGGGGGTGGATGCTTTCTTT
CDR3aa: CASTRGVDAFF